Below are 21 T cell receptor beta chains sequenced from a single sample in a study of T cell repertoires in cytomegalovirus infection. For these TCRs, the target antigens are not known. TCRdb used MiXCR to reprocess the reads, holding one entry per CDR3 protein. The sample has tens of thousands of distinct CDR3 sequences, about 20% seen once; the top ten hold about four fifths. Specimen: CD8+ T cells from cultured PBMCs, collected from culture after CMV antigen stimulation. These receptors all stem from a human donor in good health (CMV status not recorded). Some clones in this sample may be carry-over from other donors' samples.

This rearrangement joins TRBV14 to TRBJ2-7; D call uncertain. Per the germline V gene, CDR1 is SGHDN and CDR2 is FVKESK. V lost 1 base, J lost 0 bases, and 13 bases lay in between. This CDR3 spans 16 amino acids. CDR3 in DNA: TGTGCCAGCAGCCAAGTGATGGACGGACCCTCCTACGAGCAGTACTTC. Amino acids: CASSQVMDGPSYEQYF. Complete variable domain (other parts from reference TRBV14 and TRBJ2-7): EAGVTQFPSHSVIEKGQTVTLRCDPISGHDNLYWYRRVMGKEIKFLLHFVKESKQDESGMPNNRFLAERTGGTYSTLKVQPAELEDSGVYFCASSQVMDGPSYEQYFGPGTRLTVT.

The rearrangement uses TRBV5-6 and TRBJ1-1; D gene unclear. The V end was cut by 4 bases, the J end by 1 base, with 8 bases between. The CDR3 sequence is 13 residues long. CDR1 and CDR2 (germline): SGHDT, YYEEEE. CDR3 region: CASSGPGNTEAFF. CDR3 sequence (DNA): TGTGCCAGCAGCGGCCCCGGGAACACTGAAGCTTTCTTT.

This clonotype was observed a few times. The chain carries TRBV7-8 and TRBJ2-2; perhaps TRBD2 as D (7 bases). V lost 2 bases and J 4 bases, leaving 11 bases between the germline ends. The CDR3 covers 15 residues. CDR1 and CDR2 from the germline V gene are SGHVS and FQNEAQ. The CDR3 loop reads CASSLRGGPTGELFF. The CDR3 nucleotides are TGTGCCAGCAGCTTAAGGGGGGGCCCCACCGGGGAGCTGTTTTTT.

The chain recombines TRBV2 with TRBJ2-5, with D maybe TRBD2 (6 bases). Trimming took off 10 bases at V and 2 bases at J, with 17 bases between the two ends. The CDR3 runs 14 residues. Per germline, CDR1 SNHLY and CDR2 FYNNEI. The DNA for the CDR3 is TGTGCCACTCTAGGACTAACGAATCAAGAGACCCAGTACTTC. It translates to CATLGLTNQETQYF.

This chain uses TRBV20-1 with TRBJ2-7; unclear D gene. The CDR3 is made up of 10 amino acids. Trimming removed 5 bases from V and 7 bases from J, with 9 bases in between. The germline gives CDR1 DFQATT, CDR2 SNEGSKA (reference sequence). The DNA of the CDR3 is TGCAGTGCTTTCTGGCGGGAGCAGTACTTC. It encodes CSAFWREQYF.

V is TRBV6-2 or TRBV6-3 and J is TRBJ1-5, with 10 bases fitting TRBD1. This CDR3 region has 14 residues. Germline loops: CDR1 MNHEY, CDR2 SVGEGT. V trimming: 6 bases; J trimming: 5 bases; junction bases outside the gene matches: 4. The CDR3 DNA sequence: TGTGCCAGCAGCCTGGGACAGGGGCATCAGCCCCAGCATTTT. Its protein product is CASSLGQGHQPQHF.

There are a few counts of this clonotype. The chain couples TRBV7-6 to TRBJ1-1; no definite D call. Deletions cut 1 base from V and 7 bases from J, with 19 bases between. CDR1 is SGHVS and CDR2 is FNYEAQ in the germline V gene. This CDR3 spans 16 amino acids. The CDR3 spells CASSLGRELAGGEAFF. In DNA form, the CDR3 reads TGTGCCAGCAGCTTAGGTAGGGAGCTTGCGGGAGGTGAAGCTTTCTTT.

This clonotype was observed a handful of times. This chain links TRBV7-6 with TRBJ1-4, with a possible D match to TRBD1 (5 bases). The V gene's germline CDR1 is SGHVS and CDR2 FNYEAQ. CDR3 size: 13 residues. Trimming shortened V by 4 bases and J by 6 bases, and 9 bases separated the two germline ends. Here the CDR3 DNA reads TGTGCCAGCAGCTCGGACATATATGAAAAACTGTTTTTT. Amino acid sequence: CASSSDIYEKLFF. The full variable domain, its missing parts supplied by reference TRBV7-6 and TRBJ1-4, is GAGVSQSPRYKVTKRGQDVALRCDPISGHVSLYWYRQALGQGPEFLTYFNYEAQQDKSGLPNDRFSAERPEGSISTLTIQRTEQRDSAMYRCASSSDIYEKLFFGSGTQLSVL.

CDR3 region: CASSLAPGRAKTQYF. The CDR3 DNA is TGTGCCAGCAGTTTGGCCCCAGGCCGGGCAAAGACCCAGTACTTC. The chain recombines TRBV27 with TRBJ2-5; no clear D. The germline CDR1 and CDR2 sequences are MNHEY and SMNVEV (reference sequence). This CDR3 spans 15 amino acids. The V and J ends lost 3 bases and 6 bases respectively, with 17 bases between them.

The chain links TRBV6-6 to TRBJ2-7; 7 bases match TRBD2. The CDR3 length is 15 residues. With V trimmed by 6 bases and J by 3 bases, 11 bases remained unmatched. CDR1 is MNHNY and CDR2 is SVGAGI in the germline V gene (reference sequence). For the CDR3, the DNA is TGTGCCAGCAGCTCCGGGGGGTCACCCATCTACGAGCAGTACTTC. Translated, it gives CASSSGGSPIYEQYF.

This chain uses TRBV6-2 or TRBV6-3 with TRBJ1-2; D not certain. The CDR3 consists of 13 residues. Trimming stripped 0 bases from V and 3 bases from J, with 5 bases between. Per germline, CDR1 MNHEY and CDR2 SVGEGT. The CDR3 region has the DNA TGTGCCAGCAGTTACTCGAGCTACTATGGCTACACCTTC. This gives the protein CASSYSSYYGYTF.

This chain uses TRBV9 with TRBJ1-4, with TRBD1 matching 7 bases. Germline loops: CDR1 SGDLS, CDR2 YYNGEE. The CDR3 totals 16 residues. Trimming took 4 bases from V and 3 from J; bases not matched to a gene: 9. CDR3 coding DNA: TGTGCCAGCAGCCTGGGACAGAACCTCCCTAATGAAAAACTGTTTTTT. Protein product: CASSLGQNLPNEKLFF.

This clonotype has just a few counts. The gene calls are TRBV4-1 and TRBJ1-4; no clear D. The germline CDR1 and CDR2 sequences are MGHRA and YSYEKL. This CDR3 region has 14 residues. V lost 4 bases and J lost 7, with 13 bases in between. As DNA, the CDR3 is TGCGCCAGCAGCCCCGGCGTCGGAGGTGAAAAACTGTTTTTT. Its translation is CASSPGVGGEKLFF.

The chain couples TRBV7-9 to TRBJ1-3; 8 bases line up with TRBD1. The V and J ends lost 4 bases and 2 bases, in that order; junction bases with no gene match: 7. The CDR3 spans 16 residues. CDR1 and CDR2 (germline): SEHNR, FQNEAQ (reference sequence). The CDR3 DNA reads TGTGCCAGCAGCTCATCGACAGGGGTGCCTGGAAACACCATATATTTT. Translating gives CASSSSTGVPGNTIYF.

The J gene is TRBJ1-1, the V gene TRBV12-3 or TRBV12-4; 11 bases are a match to TRBD1. Trimming at V came to 4 bases and at J to 5 bases, leaving 6 bases not matched to a gene. The CDR3 has 15 residues. CDR3 bases: TGTGCCAGCAGTTGGACAGGGGGCACTTGGACTGAAGCTTTCTTT. It translates to CASSWTGGTWTEAFF.

This clonotype was recorded a few times. The rearrangement joins TRBV7-6 to TRBJ2-1; D is unresolved. The V end lost 2 bases, the J end lost 3 bases, and 14 bases lay between the germline ends. The CDR3 is made up of 16 amino acids. Germline CDR1 SGHVS, CDR2 FNYEAQ. The CDR3 is CASSLIAGESYNEQFF. The CDR3 DNA reads as TGTGCCAGCAGCTTAATTGCAGGAGAAAGCTACAATGAGCAGTTCTTC.

The CDR3 loop is CASTVAGGELGTEAFF. The CDR3 DNA sequence: TGTGCCAGCACTGTGGCAGGGGGCGAATTGGGCACTGAAGCTTTCTTT. The chain combines TRBV6-6 with TRBJ1-1; 8 positions match TRBD1. The V gene's germline CDR1 is MNHNY and CDR2 SVGAGI (reference sequence). The V and J ends lost 7 bases and 4 bases, in that order; junction bases with no gene match: 14. This CDR3 has 16 amino acids.

This clonotype was counted between two and nine times. V and J are TRBV27 and TRBJ1-5, with D possibly matching TRBD1 (5 bases). The CDR3 is 14 amino acids. Trimming pared 6 bases from V and 4 bases from J, leaving 13 bases between. Germline V gene data show CDR1 as MNHEY and CDR2 as SMNVEV (reference sequence). Here the CDR3 DNA reads TGTGCCAGCAGGGTGGGGGGTGTGAATCAGCCCCAGCATTTT. Protein: CASRVGGVNQPQHF.

V is TRBV12-3 or TRBV12-4 and J is TRBJ2-2; D is possibly TRBD1 (5 bases). The CDR3 has 14 amino acids. The germline V and J ends were trimmed by 4 bases and 4 bases, with 10 bases remaining between them. In DNA, the CDR3 is TGTGCCAGCAGTTACGGACAAGCCACCGGGGAGCTGTTTTTT. Amino acid sequence: CASSYGQATGELFF.

The rearrangement joins TRBV25-1 to TRBJ1-2, with D perhaps matching TRBD1 (6 bases). Germline V lookup: CDR1 MGHDK, CDR2 SYGVNS. The V gene lost 4 bases and the J gene lost 4 bases, with 28 bases spanning the gap. There are 19 residues in the CDR3. CDR3 sequence reads: CASSGYREGPYYVGYGYTF. The CDR3 DNA sequence: TGTGCCAGCAGTGGATACAGGGAGGGACCTTATTATGTAGGCTATGGCTACACCTTC.

The chain joins TRBV7-3 to TRBJ1-6; D remains unclear. The germline gives CDR1 SGHTA, CDR2 FQGTGA. The CDR3 covers 15 residues. Trimming removed 0 bases at V and 9 bases at J, with 12 bases between. In DNA, the CDR3 is TGTGCCAGCAGCTTAACAGGGTTTAAACTTTCACCCCTCCACTTT. Protein: CASSLTGFKLSPLHF.